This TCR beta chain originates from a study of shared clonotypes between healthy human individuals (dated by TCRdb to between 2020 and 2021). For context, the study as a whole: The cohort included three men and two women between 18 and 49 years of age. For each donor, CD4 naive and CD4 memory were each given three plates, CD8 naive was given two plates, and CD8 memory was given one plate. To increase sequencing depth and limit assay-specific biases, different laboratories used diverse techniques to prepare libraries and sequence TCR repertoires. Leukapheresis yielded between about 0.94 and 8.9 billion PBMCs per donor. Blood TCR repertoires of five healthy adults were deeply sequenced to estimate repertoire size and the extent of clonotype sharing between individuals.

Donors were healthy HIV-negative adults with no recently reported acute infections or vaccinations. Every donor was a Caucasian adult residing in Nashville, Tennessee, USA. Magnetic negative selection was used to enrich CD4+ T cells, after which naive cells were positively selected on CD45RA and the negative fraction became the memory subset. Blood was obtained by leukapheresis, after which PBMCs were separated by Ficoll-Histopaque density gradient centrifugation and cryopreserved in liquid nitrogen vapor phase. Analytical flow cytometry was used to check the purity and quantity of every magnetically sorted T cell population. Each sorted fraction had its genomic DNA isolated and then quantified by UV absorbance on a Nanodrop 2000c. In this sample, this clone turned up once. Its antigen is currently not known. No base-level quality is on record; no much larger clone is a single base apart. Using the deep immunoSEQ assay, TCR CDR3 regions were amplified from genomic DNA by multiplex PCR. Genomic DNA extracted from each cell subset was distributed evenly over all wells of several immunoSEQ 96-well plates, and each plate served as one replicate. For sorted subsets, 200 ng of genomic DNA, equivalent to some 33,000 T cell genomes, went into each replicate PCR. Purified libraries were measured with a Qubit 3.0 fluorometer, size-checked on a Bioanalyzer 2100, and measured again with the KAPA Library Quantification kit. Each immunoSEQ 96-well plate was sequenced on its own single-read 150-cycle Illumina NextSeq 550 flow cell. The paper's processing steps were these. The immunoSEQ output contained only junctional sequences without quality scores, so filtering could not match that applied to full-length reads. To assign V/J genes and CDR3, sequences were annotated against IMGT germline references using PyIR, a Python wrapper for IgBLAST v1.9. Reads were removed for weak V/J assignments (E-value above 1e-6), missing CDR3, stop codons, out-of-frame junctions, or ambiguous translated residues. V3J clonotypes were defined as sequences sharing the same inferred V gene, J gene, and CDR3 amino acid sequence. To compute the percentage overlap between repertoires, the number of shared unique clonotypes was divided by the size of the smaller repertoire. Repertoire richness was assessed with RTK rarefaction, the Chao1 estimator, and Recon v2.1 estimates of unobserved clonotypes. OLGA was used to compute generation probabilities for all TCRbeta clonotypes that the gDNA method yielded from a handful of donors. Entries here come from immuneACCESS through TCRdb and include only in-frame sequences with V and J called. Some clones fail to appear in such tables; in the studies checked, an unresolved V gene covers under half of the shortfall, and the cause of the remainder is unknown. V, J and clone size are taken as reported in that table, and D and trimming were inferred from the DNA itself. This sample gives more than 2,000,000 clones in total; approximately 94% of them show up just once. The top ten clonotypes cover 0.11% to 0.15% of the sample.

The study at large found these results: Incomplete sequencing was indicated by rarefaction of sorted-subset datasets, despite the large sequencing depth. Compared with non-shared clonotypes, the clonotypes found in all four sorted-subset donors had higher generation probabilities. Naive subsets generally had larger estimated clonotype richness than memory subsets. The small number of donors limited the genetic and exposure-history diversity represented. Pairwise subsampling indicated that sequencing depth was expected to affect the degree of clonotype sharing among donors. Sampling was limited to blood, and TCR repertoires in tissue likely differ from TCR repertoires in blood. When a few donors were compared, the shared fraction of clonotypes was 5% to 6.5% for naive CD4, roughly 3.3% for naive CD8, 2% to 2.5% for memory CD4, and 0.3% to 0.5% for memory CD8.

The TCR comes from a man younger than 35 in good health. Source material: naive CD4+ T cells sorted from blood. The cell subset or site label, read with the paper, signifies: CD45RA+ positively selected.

The nucleotide sequence is TGTGCCAGCAGTTCCCTTGGACAGGGCGCCTATGGCTACACCTTC. It is translated as CASSSLGQGAYGYTF. Recombination joined TRBV27 with TRBJ1-2; 8 bases in the junction line up with TRBD1. Reading from cysteine to phenylalanine, the CDR3 counts 15 amino acids. Only CDR3 DNA remains: 45 bases, in frame from the first base. The germline V gene encodes CDR1 MNHEY and CDR2 SMNVEV (reference sequence). The germline V end is reduced by 4 bases and the J end by 4 bases; junction bases left unmatched: 8.